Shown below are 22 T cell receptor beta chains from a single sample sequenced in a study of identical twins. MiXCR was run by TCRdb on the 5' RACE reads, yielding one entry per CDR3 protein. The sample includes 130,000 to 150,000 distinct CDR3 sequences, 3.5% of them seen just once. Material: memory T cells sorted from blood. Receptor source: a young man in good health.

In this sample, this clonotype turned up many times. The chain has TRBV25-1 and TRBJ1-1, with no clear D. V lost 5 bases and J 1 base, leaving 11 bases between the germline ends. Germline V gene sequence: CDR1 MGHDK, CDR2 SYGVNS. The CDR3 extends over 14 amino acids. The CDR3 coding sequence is TGTGCCAGCAGTAGACGCGGGCAGAACACTGAAGCTTTCTTT. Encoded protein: CASSRRGQNTEAFF.

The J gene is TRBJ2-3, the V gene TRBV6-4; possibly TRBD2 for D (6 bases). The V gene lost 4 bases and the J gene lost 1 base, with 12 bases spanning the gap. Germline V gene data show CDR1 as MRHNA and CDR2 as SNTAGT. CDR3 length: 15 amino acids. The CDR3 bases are TGTGCCAGCAGTGTGGGAACGGGAGGCACAGATACGCAGTATTTT. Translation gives CASSVGTGGTDTQYF.

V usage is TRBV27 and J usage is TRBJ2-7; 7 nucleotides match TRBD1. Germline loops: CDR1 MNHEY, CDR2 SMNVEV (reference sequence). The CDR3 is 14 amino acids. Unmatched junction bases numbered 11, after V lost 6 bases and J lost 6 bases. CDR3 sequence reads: CASRTYRGKGEQYV. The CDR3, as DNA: TGTGCCAGCAGGACGTACAGGGGAAAGGGCGAGCAGTACGTC.

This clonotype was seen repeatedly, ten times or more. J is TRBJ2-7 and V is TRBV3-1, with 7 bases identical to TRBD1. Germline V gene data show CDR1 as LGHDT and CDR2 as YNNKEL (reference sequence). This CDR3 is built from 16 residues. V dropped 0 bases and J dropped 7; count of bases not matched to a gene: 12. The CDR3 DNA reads TGTGCCAGCAGCCAAGACGATGGGACAGACCGAGCAGAGCAGTACTTC. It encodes CASSQDDGTDRAEQYF.

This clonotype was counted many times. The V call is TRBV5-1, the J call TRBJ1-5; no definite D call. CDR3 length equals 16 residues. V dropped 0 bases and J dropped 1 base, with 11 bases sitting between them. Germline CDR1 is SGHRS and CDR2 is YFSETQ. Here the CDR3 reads CASSLVPWASNQPQHF. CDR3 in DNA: TGCGCCAGCAGCTTGGTCCCTTGGGCGAGCAATCAGCCCCAGCATTTT.

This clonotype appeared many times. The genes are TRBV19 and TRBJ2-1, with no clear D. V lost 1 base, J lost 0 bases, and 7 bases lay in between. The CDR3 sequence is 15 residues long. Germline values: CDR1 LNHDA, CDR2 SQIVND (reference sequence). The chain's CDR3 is CASSIVTVSYNEQFF. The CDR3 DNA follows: TGTGCCAGTAGTATAGTGACCGTCTCCTACAATGAGCAGTTCTTC.

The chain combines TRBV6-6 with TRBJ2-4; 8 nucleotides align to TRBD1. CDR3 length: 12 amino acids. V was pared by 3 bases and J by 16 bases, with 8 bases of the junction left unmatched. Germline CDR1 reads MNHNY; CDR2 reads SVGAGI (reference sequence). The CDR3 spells CASSYKGDRTYF. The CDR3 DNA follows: TGTGCCAGCAGTTATAAGGGGGACAGGACCTACTTC.

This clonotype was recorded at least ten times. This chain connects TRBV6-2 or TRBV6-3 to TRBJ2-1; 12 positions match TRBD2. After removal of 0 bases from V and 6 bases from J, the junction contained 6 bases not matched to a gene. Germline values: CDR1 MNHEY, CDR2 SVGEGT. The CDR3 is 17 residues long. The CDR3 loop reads CASSYSSGLAGSNEQFF. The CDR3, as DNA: TGTGCCAGCAGTTACTCGAGCGGACTAGCGGGAAGCAATGAGCAGTTCTTC.

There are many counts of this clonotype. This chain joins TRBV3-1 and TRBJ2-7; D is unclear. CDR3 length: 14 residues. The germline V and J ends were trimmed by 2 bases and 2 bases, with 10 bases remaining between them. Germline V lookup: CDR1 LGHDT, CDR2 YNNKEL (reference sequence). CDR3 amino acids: CASSQMYGPYEQYF. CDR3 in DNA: TGTGCCAGCAGCCAAATGTACGGACCCTACGAGCAGTACTTC.

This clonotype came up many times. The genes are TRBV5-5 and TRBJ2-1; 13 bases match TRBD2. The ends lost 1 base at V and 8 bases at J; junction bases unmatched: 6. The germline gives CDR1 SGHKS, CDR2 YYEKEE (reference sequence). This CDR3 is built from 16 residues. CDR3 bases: TGTGCCAGCAGCTTGACTAGCGGGAGGGCCAATGATGAGCAGTTCTTC. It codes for CASSLTSGRANDEQFF.

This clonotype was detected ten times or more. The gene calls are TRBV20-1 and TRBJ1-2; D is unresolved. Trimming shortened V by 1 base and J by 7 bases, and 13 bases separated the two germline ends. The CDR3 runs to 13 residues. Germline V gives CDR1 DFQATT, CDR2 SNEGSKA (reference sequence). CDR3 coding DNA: TGCAGTGCTAGAGCACACGGAGAGAGTGGCTACACCTTC. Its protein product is CSARAHGESGYTF.

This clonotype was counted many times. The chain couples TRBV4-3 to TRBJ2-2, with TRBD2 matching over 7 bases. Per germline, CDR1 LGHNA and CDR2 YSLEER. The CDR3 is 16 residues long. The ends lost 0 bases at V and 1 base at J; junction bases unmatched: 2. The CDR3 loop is CASSQDRGVNTGELFF. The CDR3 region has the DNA TGCGCCAGCAGCCAAGATCGGGGGGTGAACACCGGGGAGCTGTTTTTT.

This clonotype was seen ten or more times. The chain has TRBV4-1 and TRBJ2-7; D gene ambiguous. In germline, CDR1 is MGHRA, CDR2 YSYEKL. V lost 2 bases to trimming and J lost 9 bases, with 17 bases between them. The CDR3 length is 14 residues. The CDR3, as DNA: TGCGCCAGCAGCCAAAGCATGTCTGACTCGGGGCAGTACGTC. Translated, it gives CASSQSMSDSGQYV.

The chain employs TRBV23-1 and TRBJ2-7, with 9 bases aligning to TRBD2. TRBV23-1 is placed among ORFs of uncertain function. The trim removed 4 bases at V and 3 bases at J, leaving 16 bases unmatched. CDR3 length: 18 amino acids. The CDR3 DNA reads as TGCGCCAGCAGTCTGGGGCAGGGGAAAGGGACTAGCCTCTACGAGCAGTACTTC. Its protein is CASSLGQGKGTSLYEQYF.

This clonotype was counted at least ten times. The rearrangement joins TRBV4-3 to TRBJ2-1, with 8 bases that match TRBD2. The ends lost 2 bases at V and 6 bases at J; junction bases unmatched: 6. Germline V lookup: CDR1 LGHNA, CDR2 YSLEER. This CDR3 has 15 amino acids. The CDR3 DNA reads TGCGCCAGCAGCCAAAGCGGGAGCCCCTCCAATGAGCAGTTCTTC. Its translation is CASSQSGSPSNEQFF.

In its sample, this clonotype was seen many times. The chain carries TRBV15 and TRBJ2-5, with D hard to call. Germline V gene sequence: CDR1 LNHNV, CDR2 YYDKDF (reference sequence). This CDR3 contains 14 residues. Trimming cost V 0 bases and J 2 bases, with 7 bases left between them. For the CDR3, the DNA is TGTGCCACCAGCAGAGATCGTTTTCAAGAGACCCAGTACTTC. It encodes CATSRDRFQETQYF.

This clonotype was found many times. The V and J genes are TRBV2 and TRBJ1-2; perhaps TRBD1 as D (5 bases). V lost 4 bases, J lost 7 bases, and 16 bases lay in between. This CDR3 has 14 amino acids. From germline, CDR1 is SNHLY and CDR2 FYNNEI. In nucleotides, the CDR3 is TGTGCCAGCAGTGTGGGCAGGGCTTTGCGTGGCTACACCTTC. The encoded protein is CASSVGRALRGYTF.

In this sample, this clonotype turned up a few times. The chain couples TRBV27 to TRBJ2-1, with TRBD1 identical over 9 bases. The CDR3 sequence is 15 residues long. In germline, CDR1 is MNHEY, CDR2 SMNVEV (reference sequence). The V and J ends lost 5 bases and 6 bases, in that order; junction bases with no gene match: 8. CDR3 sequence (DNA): TGTGCCAGCAGTCGTACAGGGGGCGTAAGCAATGAGCAGTTCTTC. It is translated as CASSRTGGVSNEQFF.

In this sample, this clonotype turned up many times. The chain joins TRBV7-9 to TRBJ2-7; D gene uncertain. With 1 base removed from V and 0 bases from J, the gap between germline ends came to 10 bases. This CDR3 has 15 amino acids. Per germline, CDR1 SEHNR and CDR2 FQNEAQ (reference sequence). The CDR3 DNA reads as TGTGCCAGCAGCTTAGGACTTACGAGCTCCTACGAGCAGTACTTC. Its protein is CASSLGLTSSYEQYF.

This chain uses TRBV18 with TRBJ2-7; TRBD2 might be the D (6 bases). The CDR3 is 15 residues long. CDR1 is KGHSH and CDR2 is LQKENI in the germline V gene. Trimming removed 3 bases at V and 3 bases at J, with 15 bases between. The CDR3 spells CASSPPEGGRYEQYF. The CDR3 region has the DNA TGTGCCAGCTCACCGCCGGAGGGAGGCCGCTACGAGCAGTACTTC.

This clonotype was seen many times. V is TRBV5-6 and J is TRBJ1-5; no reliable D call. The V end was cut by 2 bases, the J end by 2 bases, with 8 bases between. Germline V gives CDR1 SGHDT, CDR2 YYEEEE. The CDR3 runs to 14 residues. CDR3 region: CASSLKGGNQPQHF. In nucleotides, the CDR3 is TGTGCCAGCAGCTTAAAGGGCGGCAATCAGCCCCAGCATTTT.

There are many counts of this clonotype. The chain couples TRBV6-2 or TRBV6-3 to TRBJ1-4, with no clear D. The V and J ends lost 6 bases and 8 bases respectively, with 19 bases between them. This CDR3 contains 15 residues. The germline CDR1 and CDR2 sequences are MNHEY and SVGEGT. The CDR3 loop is CASSDRRGGVEKLFF. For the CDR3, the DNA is TGTGCCAGCAGCGACCGACGGGGAGGCGTCGAAAAACTGTTTTTT.